This is a list of T cell receptor beta chains from one sample in a study of post-analysis software for immune sequencing data. TCRdb fed the PCR reads into MiXCR, producing one record per CDR3 protein. The sample lists over 150,000 distinct CDR3 sequences, approximately 30% occurring once. The sequenced sample was blood. These receptors were obtained from a girl aged 10-17 years with multiple sclerosis. Each CDR3 is given with its conserved first and last residue. Each record gives: J gene, D gene, V gene, clone size, CDR3 DNA, CDR3 protein. A D gene is named only where the DNA matches it firmly. Size tells how often a clone was seen (once, few, many) or the class of an expanded clone, and some rows leave it out.

TRBJ2-7 | TRBD1 | TRBV20-1 | many | TGCAGTGCTAGGAGGGGGCCAGAGGACGAGCAGTACTTC | CSARRGPEDEQYF
TRBJ1-1 | . | TRBV25-1 | once | TGTGCCAGCAGTGAATTGTACAATGGAGCTTTCTTT | CASSELYNGAFF
TRBJ2-1 | TRBD2 | TRBV3-1 | . | TGTGCCAGCAACCACGTGGGACTAGCGGACAATGAGCAGTTCTTC | CASNHVGLADNEQFF
TRBJ1-5 | TRBD1 | TRBV4-1 | . | TGCGCCAGCAGCCCGTGGACAGGTCTCACCCTTAATCAGCCCCAGCATTTT | CASSPWTGLTLNQPQHF
TRBJ2-1 | . | TRBV29-1 | many | TGCAGCGTTGTACGCTTCCCGGGGGTGGGTGAGCAGTTCTTC | CSVVRFPGVGEQFF
TRBJ1-5 | . | TRBV13 | few | TGTGCCAGCAGCCAGGAGGGTGACCAGCCCCAGCATTTT | CASSQEGDQPQHF
TRBJ2-7 | TRBD1 | TRBV24-1 | many | TGTGCCACCAGGGCCGGGACAGGGGTTTACGAGCAGTACTTC | CATRAGTGVYEQYF
TRBJ1-1 | . | TRBV29-1 | few | TGCAGCGCAAGGGACACTGAAGCTTTCTTT | CSARDTEAFF
TRBJ2-4 | . | TRBV3-1 | . | TGTGCCAGCAGCCAATTGGGTGCGTATGAGCAGTACTTC | CASSQLGAYEQYF
TRBJ1-2 | . | TRBV2 | many | TGTGCCAGCAGTGAAGACCTATTGGGAGGGGACTATGGCTACACCTTC | CASSEDLLGGDYGYTF
TRBJ1-1 | . | TRBV5-5 | . | TGTGCCAGCAGCTTGGTGGGCGGGGGGACTATGAACACTGAAGCTTTCTTT | CASSLVGGGTMNTEAFF
TRBJ2-5 | . | TRBV6-6 | . | TGTGCCAGCAGATTCCAACAGGGTAGGGAGACCCAGTACTTC | CASRFQQGRETQYF
TRBJ1-2 | TRBD1 | TRBV12-3/TRBV12-4 | . | TGTGCCAGCAGTGGACAGGCCCTTATCTATGGCTACACCTTC | CASSGQALIYGYTF
TRBJ2-7 | TRBD2 | TRBV4-1 | many | TGCGCCAGCAGCCAAAAAGCGGGAGCGGGGCGCTACGAGCAGTACTTC | CASSQKAGAGRYEQYF
TRBJ2-7 | . | TRBV29-1 | . | TGCAGCGTTGTTTCCGGGGCCTACGAGCAGTACTTC | CSVVSGAYEQYF
TRBJ2-3 | . | TRBV3-1 | few | TGTGCCAGCAGTTCAGGGCCAGCCGGCGCAGATACGCAGTATTTT | CASSSGPAGADTQYF
TRBJ1-1 | . | TRBV14 | few | TGTGCCAGCAGCCAAGAGAGGCGGGGCGCTGAAGCTTTCTTT | CASSQERRGAEAFF
TRBJ1-1 | . | TRBV3-1 | few | TGTGCCAGCAGCCAACAGATATCTGAAGCTTTCTTT | CASSQQISEAFF
TRBJ2-3 | TRBD1 | TRBV7-9 | few | TGTGCCAGCAGTCCAACCGGGACAGGGTACACAGATACGCAGTATTTT | CASSPTGTGYTDTQYF
TRBJ1-1 | . | TRBV20-1 | . | TGCAGTGCTAGACGGCAGCGTCTTGATATTGAAGCTTTCTTT | CSARRQRLDIEAFF
TRBJ1-1 | TRBD1 | TRBV12-5 | . | TGTGCTAGTGGCCTAAGACAGGGAGACACTGAAGCTTTCTTT | CASGLRQGDTEAFF
TRBJ2-3 | . | TRBV11-1 | . | TGTGCCAGCAGCGTGGCACCCAGCACAGATACGCAGTATTTT | CASSVAPSTDTQYF
TRBJ2-7 | . | TRBV29-1 | . | TGCAGCGTTGTGGCGGGCCCAAAGGGGGAGCAGTACTTC | CSVVAGPKGEQYF
TRBJ2-1 | . | TRBV9 | many | TGTGCCAGCAGCGTCTCAGGAGATGGTTTTCGTGAGCAGTTCTTC | CASSVSGDGFREQFF
TRBJ2-1 | TRBD2 | TRBV7-3 | . | TGTGCCAGCAGCTTATCCCCTAGCGGGGGGAACAATGAGCAGTTCTTC | CASSLSPSGGNNEQFF
TRBJ2-5 | . | TRBV12-3/TRBV12-4 | few | TGTGCCAGCAGAGGAAAGGAGACCCAGTACTTC | CASRGKETQYF
TRBJ2-1 | . | TRBV19 | once | TGTGCCGGTAGCTCACAAGGCCCCCTGAGCTCCTACAATGAGCAGTTCTTC | CAGSSQGPLSSYNEQFF
TRBJ1-1 | . | TRBV6-5 | few | TGTGCCAGCAGTTACTCCGTCACTGAAGCTTTCTTT | CASSYSVTEAFF
TRBJ2-3 | . | TRBV5-1 | many | TGCGCCAGCAGCTTGGAGGGAGAATTTAGCACAGATACGCAGTATTTT | CASSLEGEFSTDTQYF
TRBJ2-5 | TRBD2 | TRBV10-3 | once | TGTGCCATCAGTGAGCCCGGAGCTAGCGGGTTCTACGGGCAGTACTTC | CAISEPGASGFYGQYF
TRBJ2-1 | TRBD1 | TRBV27 | . | TGTGCCAGCAGTGCCTTTGACAGGGTCTGGGACAATGAGCAGTTCTTC | CASSAFDRVWDNEQFF
TRBJ2-5 | TRBD2 | TRBV20-1 | many | TGCAGTGCTATCCCCGGGGCTAGCGGGAGTGGCGGGACCCAGTACTTC | CSAIPGASGSGGTQYF
TRBJ1-5 | TRBD1 | TRBV30 | . | TGTGCCTGGTCGACAGGGTTCAATCAGCCCCAGCATTTT | CAWSTGFNQPQHF
TRBJ1-1 | . | TRBV20-1 | few | TGCAGTGCTAGAGTATGGACGGCGAACACTGAAGCTTTCTTT | CSARVWTANTEAFF
TRBJ1-2 | . | TRBV10-3 | many | TGTGCCATCAACTATGACGGAAACTATGGCTACACCTTC | CAINYDGNYGYTF
TRBJ1-1 | . | TRBV5-6 | few | TGTGCCAGCGGGCCTTCGGACACTGAAGCTTTCTTT | CASGPSDTEAFF
TRBJ2-7 | . | TRBV12-3/TRBV12-4 | many | TGTGCCAGCAGGGCACCCATCGCCTACGAGCAGTACTTC | CASRAPIAYEQYF
TRBJ1-1 | . | TRBV4-1 | . | TGCGCCCGCAGCCAAGATCGGCAGAACACTGAAGCTTTCTTT | CARSQDRQNTEAFF
TRBJ1-1 | . | TRBV4-1 | few | TGCGCCAGCAGCCAAGATCAGTTCCCCGTGACTGAAGCTTTCTTT | CASSQDQFPVTEAFF
TRBJ2-3 | . | TRBV20-1 | many | TGCAGTGCTAGAGAAGCTACAGGGACAGATACGCAGTATTTT | CSAREATGTDTQYF
TRBJ1-4 | . | TRBV7-9 | few | TGTGCCAGCAGCACGACAGGAAATGAAAAACTGTTTTTT | CASSTTGNEKLFF
TRBJ2-1 | . | TRBV28 | . | TGTGCCAGCAGCCGAGTCGGGGGTCGGCAGTTCTTC | CASSRVGGRQFF
TRBJ1-1 | . | TRBV11-2 | few | TGTGCCAGCAGCTTATCCCCGAATACGAACACTGAAGCTTTCTTT | CASSLSPNTNTEAFF
TRBJ1-1 | . | TRBV3-1 | . | TGTGCCAGCAGCCAGTTGGGGGGTCCTGAAGCTTTCTTT | CASSQLGGPEAFF
TRBJ1-5 | . | TRBV20-1 | . | TGCAGTGCTAGTACGTGGGACTTCCGTCAGCCCCAGCATTTT | CSASTWDFRQPQHF
TRBJ2-7 | TRBD1 | TRBV28 | many | TGTGCCAGCAGGTCCGGGACAGGGGCCAGCTCCTACGAGCAGTACTTC | CASRSGTGASSYEQYF
TRBJ1-4 | . | TRBV12-3/TRBV12-4 | . | . | CASLWGTGATNEKRFF
TRBJ2-5 | . | TRBV24-1 | many | TGTGCCACCAGTGACGGGGACGGAGGCACGGAGACCCAGTACTTC | CATSDGDGGTETQYF
TRBJ2-1 | . | TRBV24-1 | few | TGTGCCACCAGTGACCGCAGGTCTAGCTCCTACAATGAGCAGTTCTTC | CATSDRRSSSYNEQFF
TRBJ1-3 | . | TRBV12-3/TRBV12-4 | . | TGTGCCAGCAGTTTCGAGGTCTCGGGTATAAACACCATATATTTT | CASSFEVSGINTIYF
TRBJ1-1 | TRBD1 | TRBV5-1 | few | TGCGCCAGCAGCTCAGGGGACAGGGCCGGAGGCACTGAAGCTTTCTTT | CASSSGDRAGGTEAFF
TRBJ2-7 | . | TRBV20-1 | few | TGCAGTGCCCGGGGGGCGGGAGAGAGGTACGAGCAGTACTTC | CSARGAGERYEQYF
TRBJ2-3 | . | TRBV5-1 | many | TGCGCCAGCAGTAAGAATACAGATACGCAGTATTTT | CASSKNTDTQYF